This is a list of T cell receptor beta chains from one sample in a study of beta chain features in type 1 diabetes. Libraries were prepared by immunoSEQ multiplex PCR; TCRdb keeps only in-frame clonotypes and omits some of them. The profile shows about 410,000 clones, roughly 14% of them singletons. The sequencing input was naive CD4+ T cells from blood. These receptors came from a man aged 25-40 years in good health. CDR3s include the opening cysteine and the closing phenylalanine or tryptophan. A D gene is named only where the DNA matches it firmly.

d_call j_call cdr3_length v_call cdr3_aa
. TRBJ2-7 15 TRBV27 CASRTKPGAPYEQYF
. TRBJ2-1 11 TRBV19 CASSTRNEQFF
. TRBJ1-1 15 TRBV29-1 CSVEEYPAMNTEAFF
. TRBJ2-2 12 TRBV29-1 CSVGTGQVGLFF
. TRBJ2-1 14 TRBV6-5 CASSQGTILNEQFF
TRBD1 TRBJ2-1 13 TRBV30 CAYLEGAYNEQFF
. TRBJ2-3 15 TRBV27 CASSYEATSTDTQYF
. TRBJ2-3 14 TRBV2 CASSLGRSTDTQYF
TRBD2 TRBJ2-1 18 TRBV7-2 CASTHRWSSGMLYNEQFF
TRBD2 TRBJ2-3 14 TRBV7-2 CASLRSGGADTQYF
. TRBJ2-3 14 TRBV11-2 CASSLSRVRDTQYF
. TRBJ2-5 15 TRBV2 CASRRTGGGLKTQYF
. TRBJ2-2 12 TRBV7-2 CASSSPARELFF
TRBD1 TRBJ2-5 17 TRBV4-1 CASSQGGTGSIQETQYF
TRBD1 TRBJ1-2 13 TRBV7-6 CASSAQGAFGYTF
. TRBJ2-6 15 TRBV7-9 CASSLSARGANVLTF
. TRBJ2-4 14 TRBV19 CASSRAGSKNIQYF
TRBD1 TRBJ2-7 15 TRBV16 CASSRPGQGTYEQYF
. TRBJ1-1 13 TRBV5-4 CASSLDKITEAFF
. TRBJ2-5 15 TRBV6-5 CASREDRLPGASQYF
. TRBJ1-3 14 TRBV30 CAWTNAGHGNTIYF
TRBD2 TRBJ2-1 14 TRBV28 CASRRLAGNNEQFF
. TRBJ2-3 15 TRBV15 CATSRVGSFGDTQYF